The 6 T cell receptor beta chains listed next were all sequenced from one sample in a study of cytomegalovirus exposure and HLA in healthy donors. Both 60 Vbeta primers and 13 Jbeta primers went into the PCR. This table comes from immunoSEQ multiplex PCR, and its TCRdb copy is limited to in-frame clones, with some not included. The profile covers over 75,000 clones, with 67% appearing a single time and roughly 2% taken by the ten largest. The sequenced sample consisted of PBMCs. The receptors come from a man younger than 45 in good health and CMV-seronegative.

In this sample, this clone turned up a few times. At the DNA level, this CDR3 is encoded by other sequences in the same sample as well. The CDR3: CASRGLHYEQYF. The CDR3 DNA reads as TGTGCCAGCAGGGGACTTCACTACGAGCAGTACTTC. The chain recombines TRBV28 with TRBJ2-7; possible D gene TRBD2, 6 bases. The germline V gene has CDR1 MDHEN and CDR2 SYDVKM. The CDR3 is made up of 12 amino acids. V lost 6 bases to trimming and J lost 3 bases, with 9 bases between them.

CDR3 loop: CASSPDRAEKGGYTF. CDR3 bases: TGTGCCAGCAGTCCCGACAGGGCCGAAAAGGGTGGCTACACCTTC. J is TRBJ1-2 and V is TRBV2; TRBD1 aligns across 7 bases. V lost 5 bases, J lost 7 bases, and 13 bases stayed unmatched. CDR1 is SNHLY and CDR2 is FYNNEI in the germline V gene. This CDR3 has 15 amino acids.

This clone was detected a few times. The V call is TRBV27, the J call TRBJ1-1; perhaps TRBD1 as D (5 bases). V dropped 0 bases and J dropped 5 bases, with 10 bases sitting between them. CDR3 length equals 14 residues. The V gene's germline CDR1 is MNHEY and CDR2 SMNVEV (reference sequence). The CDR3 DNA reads TGTGCCAGCAGTTTATCGTGGGGGGTTACTGAAGCTTTCTTT. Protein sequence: CASSLSWGVTEAFF.

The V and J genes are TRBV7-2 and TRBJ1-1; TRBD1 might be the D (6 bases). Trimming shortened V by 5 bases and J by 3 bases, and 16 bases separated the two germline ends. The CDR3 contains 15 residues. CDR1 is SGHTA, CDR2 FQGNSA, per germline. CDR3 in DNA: TGTGCCAGCAGCCTCAACCCAGGGGTGGACACTGAAGCTTTCTTT. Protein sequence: CASSLNPGVDTEAFF.

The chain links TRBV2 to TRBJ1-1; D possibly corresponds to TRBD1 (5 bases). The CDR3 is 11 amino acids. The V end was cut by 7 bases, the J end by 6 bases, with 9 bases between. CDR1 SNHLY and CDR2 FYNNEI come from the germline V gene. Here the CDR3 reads CASNEQAEAFF. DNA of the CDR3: TGTGCCAGCAACGAACAGGCTGAAGCTTTCTTT.

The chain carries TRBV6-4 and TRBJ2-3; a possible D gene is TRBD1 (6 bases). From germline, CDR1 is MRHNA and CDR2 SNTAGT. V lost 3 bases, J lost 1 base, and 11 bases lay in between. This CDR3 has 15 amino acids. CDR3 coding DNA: TGTGCCAGCAGTGAAGGGGGTTCGGGCACAGATACGCAGTATTTT. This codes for CASSEGGSGTDTQYF.